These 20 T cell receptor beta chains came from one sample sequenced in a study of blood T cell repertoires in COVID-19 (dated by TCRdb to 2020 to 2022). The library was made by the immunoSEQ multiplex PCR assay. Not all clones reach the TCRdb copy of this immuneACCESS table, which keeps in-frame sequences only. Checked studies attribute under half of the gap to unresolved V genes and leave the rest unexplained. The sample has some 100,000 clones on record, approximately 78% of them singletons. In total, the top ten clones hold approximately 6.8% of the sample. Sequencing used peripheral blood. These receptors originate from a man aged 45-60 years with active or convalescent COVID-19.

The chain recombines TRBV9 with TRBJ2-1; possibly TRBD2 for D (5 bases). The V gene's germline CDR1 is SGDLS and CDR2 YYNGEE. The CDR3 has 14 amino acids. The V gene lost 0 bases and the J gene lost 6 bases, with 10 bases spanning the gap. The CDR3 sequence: CASSVDTRFNEQFF. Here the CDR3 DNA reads TGTGCCAGCAGCGTAGATACTAGATTCAATGAGCAGTTCTTC.

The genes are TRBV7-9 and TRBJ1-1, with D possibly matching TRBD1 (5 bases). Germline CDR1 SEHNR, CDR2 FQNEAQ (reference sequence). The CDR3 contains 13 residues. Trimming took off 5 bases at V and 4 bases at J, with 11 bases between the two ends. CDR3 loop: CASSISGGTEAFF. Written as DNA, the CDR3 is TGTGCCAGCAGCATTAGCGGGGGCACTGAAGCTTTCTTT.

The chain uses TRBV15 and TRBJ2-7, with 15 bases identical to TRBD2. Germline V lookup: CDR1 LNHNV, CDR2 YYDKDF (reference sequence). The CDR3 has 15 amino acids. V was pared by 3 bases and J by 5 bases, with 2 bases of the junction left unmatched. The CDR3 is CATSRGTSGGNEQYF. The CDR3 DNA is TGTGCCACCAGCAGGGGGACTAGCGGGGGGAACGAGCAGTACTTC.

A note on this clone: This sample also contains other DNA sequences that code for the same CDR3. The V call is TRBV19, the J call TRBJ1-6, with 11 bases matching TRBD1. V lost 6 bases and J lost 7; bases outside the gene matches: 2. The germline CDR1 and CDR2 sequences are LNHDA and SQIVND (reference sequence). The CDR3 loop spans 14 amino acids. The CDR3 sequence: CASRGTGGNSPLHF. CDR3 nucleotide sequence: TGTGCCAGTAGGGGGACAGGGGGGAATTCACCCCTCCACTTT.

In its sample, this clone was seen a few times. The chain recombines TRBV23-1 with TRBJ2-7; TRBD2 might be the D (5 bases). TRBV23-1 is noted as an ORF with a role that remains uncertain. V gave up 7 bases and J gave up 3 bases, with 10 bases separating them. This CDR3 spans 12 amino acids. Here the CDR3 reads CASTGLHYEQYF. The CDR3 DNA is TGCGCCAGCACCGGACTGCACTACGAGCAGTACTTC.

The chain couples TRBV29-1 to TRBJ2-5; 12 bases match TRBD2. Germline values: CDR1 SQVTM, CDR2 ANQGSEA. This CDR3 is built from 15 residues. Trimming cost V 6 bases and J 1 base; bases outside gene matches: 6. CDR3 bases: TGCAGCGTAGCCCGGACTAGCGGGGCCCAAGAGACCCAGTACTTC. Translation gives CSVARTSGAQETQYF.

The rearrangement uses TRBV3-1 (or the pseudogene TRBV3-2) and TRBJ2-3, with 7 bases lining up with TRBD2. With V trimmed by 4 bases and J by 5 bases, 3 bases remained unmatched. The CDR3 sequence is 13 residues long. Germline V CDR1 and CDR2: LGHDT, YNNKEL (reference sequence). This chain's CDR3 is CASSLEREDTQYF. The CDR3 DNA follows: TGTGCCAGCAGCCTAGAGCGGGAAGATACGCAGTATTTT.

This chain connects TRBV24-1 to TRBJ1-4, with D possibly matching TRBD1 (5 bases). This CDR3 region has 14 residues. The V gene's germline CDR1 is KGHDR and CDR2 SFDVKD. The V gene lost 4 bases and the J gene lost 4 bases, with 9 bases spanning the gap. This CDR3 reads CATSEGDINEKLFF. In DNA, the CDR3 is TGTGCCACCAGTGAAGGGGATATTAATGAAAAACTGTTTTTT.

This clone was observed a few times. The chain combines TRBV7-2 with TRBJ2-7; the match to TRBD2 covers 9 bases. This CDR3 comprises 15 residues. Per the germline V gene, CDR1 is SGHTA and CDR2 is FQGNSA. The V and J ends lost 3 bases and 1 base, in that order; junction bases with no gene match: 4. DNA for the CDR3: TGTGCCAGCAGCTTTGTAGCGGGGGTGTCCTACGAGCAGTACTTC. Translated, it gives CASSFVAGVSYEQYF.

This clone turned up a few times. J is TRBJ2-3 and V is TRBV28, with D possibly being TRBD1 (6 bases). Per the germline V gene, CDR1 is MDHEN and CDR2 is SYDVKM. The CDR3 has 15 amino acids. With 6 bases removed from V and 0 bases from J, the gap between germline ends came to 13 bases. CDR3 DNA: TGTGCCAGCAGCGGGACAACTCCAAGCACAGATACGCAGTATTTT. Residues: CASSGTTPSTDTQYF.

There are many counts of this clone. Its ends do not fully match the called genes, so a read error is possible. Here the CDR3 reads CASSVGTAQNIQYF. The CDR3 bases are TGCGCCAGCAGCGTCGGGACAGCCCAAAACATTCAGTACTTC. The chain employs TRBV5-1 and TRBJ2-4; TRBD1 aligns across 7 bases. The germline CDR1 and CDR2 sequences are SGHRS and YFSETQ. This CDR3 is 14 amino acids long.

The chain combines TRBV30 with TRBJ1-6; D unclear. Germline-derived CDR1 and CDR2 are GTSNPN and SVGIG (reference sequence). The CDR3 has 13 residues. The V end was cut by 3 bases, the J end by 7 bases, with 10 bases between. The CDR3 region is CAWSATPNSPLHF. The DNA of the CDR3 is TGTGCCTGGAGCGCCACACCAAATTCACCCCTCCACTTT. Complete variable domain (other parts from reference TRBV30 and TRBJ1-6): SQTIHQWPATLVQPVGSPLSLECTVEGTSNPNLYWYRQAAGRGLQLLFYSVGIGQISSEVPQNLSASRPQDRQFILSSKKLLLSDSGFYLCAWSATPNSPLHFGNGTRLTVT.

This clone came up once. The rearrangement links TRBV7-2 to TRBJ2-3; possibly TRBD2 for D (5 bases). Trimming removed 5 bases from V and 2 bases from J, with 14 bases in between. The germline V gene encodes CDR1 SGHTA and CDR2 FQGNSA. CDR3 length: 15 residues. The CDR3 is CASSQRAFTTDTQYF. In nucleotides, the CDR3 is TGTGCCAGCAGCCAGAGGGCCTTTACCACAGATACGCAGTATTTT.

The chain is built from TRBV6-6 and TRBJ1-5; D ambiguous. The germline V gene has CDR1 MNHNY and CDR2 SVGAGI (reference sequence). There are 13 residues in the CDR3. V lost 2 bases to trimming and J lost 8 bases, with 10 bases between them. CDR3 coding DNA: TGTGCCAGCAGTTACAACAGCATCGAGCCCCAGCATTTT. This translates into CASSYNSIEPQHF.

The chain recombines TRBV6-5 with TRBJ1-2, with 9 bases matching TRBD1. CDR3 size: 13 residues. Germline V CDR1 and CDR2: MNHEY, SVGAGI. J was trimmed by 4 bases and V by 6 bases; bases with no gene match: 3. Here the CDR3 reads CASRGTGTYGYTF. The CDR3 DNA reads TGTGCCAGCAGGGGGACAGGGACCTATGGCTACACCTTC.

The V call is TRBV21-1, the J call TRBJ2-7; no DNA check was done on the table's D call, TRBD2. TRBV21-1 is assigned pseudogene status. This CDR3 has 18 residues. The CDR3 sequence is CASSDSRRRGRSEDEQYF. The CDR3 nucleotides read TGTGCCAGCAGTGACTCTCGGCGGAGGGGCCGGTCGGAGGACGAGCAGTACTTC.

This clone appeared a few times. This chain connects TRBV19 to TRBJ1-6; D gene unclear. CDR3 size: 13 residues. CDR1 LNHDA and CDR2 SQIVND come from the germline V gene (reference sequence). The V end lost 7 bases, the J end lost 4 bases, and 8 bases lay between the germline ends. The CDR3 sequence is CASTATYNSPLHF. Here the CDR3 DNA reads TGTGCCAGTACCGCTACTTATAATTCACCCCTCCACTTT.

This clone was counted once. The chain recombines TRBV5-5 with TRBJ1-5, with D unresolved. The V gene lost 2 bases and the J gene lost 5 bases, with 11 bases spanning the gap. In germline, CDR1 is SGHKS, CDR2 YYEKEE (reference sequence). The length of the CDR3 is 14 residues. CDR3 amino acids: CASSFLGGDQPQHF. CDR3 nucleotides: TGTGCCAGCAGCTTCCTCGGCGGGGATCAGCCCCAGCATTTT.

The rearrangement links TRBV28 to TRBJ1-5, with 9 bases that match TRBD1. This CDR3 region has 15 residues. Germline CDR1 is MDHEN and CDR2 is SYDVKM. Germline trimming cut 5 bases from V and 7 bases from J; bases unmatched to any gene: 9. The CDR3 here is CASSPRTGGGQPQHF. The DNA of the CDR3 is TGTGCCAGCAGTCCTCGCACAGGGGGCGGGCAGCCCCAGCATTTT.

The CDR3 sequence: CARTGGVPSGANVLTF. For the CDR3, the DNA is TGCGCCAGAACAGGGGGTGTCCCCTCTGGGGCCAACGTCCTGACTTTC. V is TRBV4-1 and J is TRBJ2-6; 8 bases agree with TRBD1. Germline values: CDR1 MGHRA, CDR2 YSYEKL. The ends lost 9 bases at V and 0 bases at J; junction bases unmatched: 7. The CDR3 has 16 residues.